This T cell receptor beta chain was recorded in a study of cytotoxic CD8 clonotypes in ibrutinib-treated CLL. Clones were sequenced by immunoSEQ multiplex PCR, and TCRdb holds only the in-frame ones, with some missing. The sample records fewer than 400,000 clones, about 61% being singletons. The sequence was collected from a human donor with chronic lymphocytic leukemia. Sequences were derived from PBMCs, sampled after 36 months of ibrutinib treatment.

In DNA, the CDR3 is TGTGCCAGCACCTGGAGGGGCCCGATGTCCTACGAGCAGTACTTC. Encoded protein: CASTWRGPMSYEQYF. The J gene is TRBJ2-7, the V gene TRBV6-1; TRBD2 might be the D (6 bases). Germline lookup yields CDR1 MNHNS and CDR2 SASEGT. CDR3 length: 15 amino acids. Trimming shortened V by 7 bases and J by 1 base, and 17 bases separated the two germline ends.